Detailed here is one TCR beta chain. Its antigen is unidentified. This sample was taken from a study of regulatory T cells in long-lasting Graves disease. Overall study results and limits: Since the sample size was small, accuracy may have been reduced. Persistent Graves' cases showed lower TCR diversity than newly diagnosed cases.

Time point of the sample: newly diagnosed GD, antithyroid drugs for less than 3 months. Isolated PBMC RNA provided the starting material for the TCR library. In building TCR beta libraries, iRepertoire HTBI primers were used together with Arm-PCR of CDR3 regions. TCRdb recomputed calls from the multiplex PCR reads with MiXCR, one row per CDR3 protein. Of about 470,000 distinct CDR3 sequences in the sample, under 20% are singletons; the top ten hold 12%. Deletions cut 4 bases from V and 2 bases from J, with 9 bases between. The CDR3 extends over 13 amino acids. The germline V gene encodes CDR1 SGHDN and CDR2 FVKESK. These data also formed part of another study, on T cells in Graves' hyperthyroidism and ophthalmopathy. That report adds: A model of 13 V-J pairs discriminated ophthalmopathy from stable hyperthyroidism.

The clonotype was recovered from a man aged 40-49 years with Graves disease. Sequencing was performed on peripheral blood mononuclear cells (PBMCs), taken at new diagnosis, from a patient treated with antithyroid drugs. The rearrangement uses TRBV14 and TRBJ2-7; unclear D gene. CDR3 nucleotides: TGTGCCAGCAGCCGCGACTTACCCTACGAGCAGTACTTC. Protein: CASSRDLPYEQYF.